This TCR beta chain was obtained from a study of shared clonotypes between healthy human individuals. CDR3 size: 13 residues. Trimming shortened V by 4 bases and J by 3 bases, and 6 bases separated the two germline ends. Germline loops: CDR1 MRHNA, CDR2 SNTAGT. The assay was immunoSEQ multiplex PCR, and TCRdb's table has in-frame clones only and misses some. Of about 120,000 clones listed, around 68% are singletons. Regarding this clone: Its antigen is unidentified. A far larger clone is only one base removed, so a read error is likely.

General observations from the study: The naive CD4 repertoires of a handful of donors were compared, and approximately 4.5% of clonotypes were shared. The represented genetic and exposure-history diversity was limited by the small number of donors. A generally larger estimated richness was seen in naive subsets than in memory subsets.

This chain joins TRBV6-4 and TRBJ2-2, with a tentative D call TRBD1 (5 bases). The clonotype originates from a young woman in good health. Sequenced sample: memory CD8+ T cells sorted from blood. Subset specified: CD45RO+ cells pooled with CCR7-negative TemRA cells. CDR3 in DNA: TGTGCCAGCAGTGGCAGGGACACCGGGGAGCTGTTTTTT. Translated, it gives CASSGRDTGELFF.